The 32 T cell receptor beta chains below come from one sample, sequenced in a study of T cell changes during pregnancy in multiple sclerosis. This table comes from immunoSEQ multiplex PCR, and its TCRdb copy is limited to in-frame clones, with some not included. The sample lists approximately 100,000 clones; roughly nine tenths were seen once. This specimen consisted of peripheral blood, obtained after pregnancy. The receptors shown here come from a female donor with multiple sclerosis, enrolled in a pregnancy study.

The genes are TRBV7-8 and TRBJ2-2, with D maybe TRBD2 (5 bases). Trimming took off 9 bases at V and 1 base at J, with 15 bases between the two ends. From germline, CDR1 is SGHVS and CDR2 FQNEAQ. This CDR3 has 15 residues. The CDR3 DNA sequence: TGTGCCAGTACCGAGCGGAGAATGAACACCGGGGAGCTGTTTTTT. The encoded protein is CASTERRMNTGELFF. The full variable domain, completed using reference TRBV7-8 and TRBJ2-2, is GAGVSQSPRYKVAKRGQDVALRCDPISGHVSLFWYQQALGQGPEFLTYFQNEAQLDKSGLPSDRFFAERPEGSVSTLKIQRTQQEDSAVYLCASTERRMNTGELFFGEGSRLTVL.

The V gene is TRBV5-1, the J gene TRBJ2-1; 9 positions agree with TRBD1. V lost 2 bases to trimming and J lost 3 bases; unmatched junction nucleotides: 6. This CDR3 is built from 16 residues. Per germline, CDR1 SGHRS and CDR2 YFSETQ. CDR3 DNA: TGCGCCAGCAGCTTACAGGGGGCCATTGACTACAATGAGCAGTTCTTC. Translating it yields CASSLQGAIDYNEQFF.

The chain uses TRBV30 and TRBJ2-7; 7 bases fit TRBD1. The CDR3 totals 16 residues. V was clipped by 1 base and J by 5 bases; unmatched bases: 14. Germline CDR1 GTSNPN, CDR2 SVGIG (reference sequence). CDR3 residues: CAWSASRTWQGDEQYF. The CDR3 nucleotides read TGTGCCTGGAGTGCTTCACGGACTTGGCAGGGGGACGAGCAGTACTTC. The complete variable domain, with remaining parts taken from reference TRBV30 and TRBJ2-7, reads SQTIHQWPATLVQPVGSPLSLECTVEGTSNPNLYWYRQAAGRGLQLLFYSVGIGQISSEVPQNLSASRPQDRQFILSSKKLLLSDSGFYLCAWSASRTWQGDEQYFGPGTRLTVT.

The CDR3 protein is CASSLILNTEAFF. Here the CDR3 DNA reads TGCGCCAGCAGCTTGATACTCAACACTGAAGCTTTCTTT. V is TRBV5-1 and J is TRBJ1-1; D call uncertain. CDR1 is SGHRS and CDR2 is YFSETQ in the germline V gene. The CDR3 totals 13 residues. Deletions cut 1 base from V and 2 bases from J, with 6 bases between.

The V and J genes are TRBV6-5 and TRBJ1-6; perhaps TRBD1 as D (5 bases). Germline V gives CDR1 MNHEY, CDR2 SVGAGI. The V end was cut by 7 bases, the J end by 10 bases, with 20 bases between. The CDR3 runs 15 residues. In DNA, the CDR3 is TGTGCCAGCACGCGGGGATTCAGGGTGGAGTCACCCCTCCACTTT. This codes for CASTRGFRVESPLHF.

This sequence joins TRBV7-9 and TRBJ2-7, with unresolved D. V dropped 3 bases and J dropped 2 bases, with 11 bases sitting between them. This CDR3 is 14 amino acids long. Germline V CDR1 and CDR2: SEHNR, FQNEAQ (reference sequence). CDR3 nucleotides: TGTGCCAGCAGCTTTGGGCAGGCGACCTACGAGCAGTACTTC. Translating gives CASSFGQATYEQYF.

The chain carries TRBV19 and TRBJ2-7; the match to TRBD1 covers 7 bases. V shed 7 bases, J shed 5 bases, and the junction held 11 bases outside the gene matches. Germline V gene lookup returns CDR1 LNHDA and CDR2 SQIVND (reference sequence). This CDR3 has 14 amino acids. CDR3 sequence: CASKRGQGINEQYF. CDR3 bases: TGTGCCAGTAAGAGGGGGCAGGGGATCAACGAGCAGTACTTC.

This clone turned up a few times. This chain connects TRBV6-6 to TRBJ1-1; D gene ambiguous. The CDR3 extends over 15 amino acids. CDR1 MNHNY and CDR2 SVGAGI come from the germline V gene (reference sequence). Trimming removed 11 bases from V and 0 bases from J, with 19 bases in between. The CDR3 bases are TGTGCCTCCTACTCAGGCGGGAGGATGAACACTGAAGCTTTCTTT. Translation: CASYSGGRMNTEAFF.

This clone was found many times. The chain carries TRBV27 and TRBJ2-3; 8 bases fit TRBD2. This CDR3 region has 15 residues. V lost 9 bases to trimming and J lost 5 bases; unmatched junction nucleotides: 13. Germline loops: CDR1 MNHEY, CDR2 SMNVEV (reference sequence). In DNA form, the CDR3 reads TGTGCCAGACCTGGGGGGAGCGGGGGTAAAGATACGCAGTATTTT. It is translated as CARPGGSGGKDTQYF.

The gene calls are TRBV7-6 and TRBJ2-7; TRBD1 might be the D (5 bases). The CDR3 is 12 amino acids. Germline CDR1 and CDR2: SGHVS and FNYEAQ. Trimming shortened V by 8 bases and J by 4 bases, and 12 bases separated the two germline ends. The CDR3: CASATPGYEQYF. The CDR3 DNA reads TGTGCCAGCGCTACACCAGGGTACGAGCAGTACTTC.

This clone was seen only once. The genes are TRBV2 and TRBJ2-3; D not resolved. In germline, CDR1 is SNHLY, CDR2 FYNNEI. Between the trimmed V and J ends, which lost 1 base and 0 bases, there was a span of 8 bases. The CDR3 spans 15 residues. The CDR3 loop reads CASSEDGASTDTQYF. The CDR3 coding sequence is TGTGCCAGCAGTGAAGATGGAGCTAGCACAGATACGCAGTATTTT.

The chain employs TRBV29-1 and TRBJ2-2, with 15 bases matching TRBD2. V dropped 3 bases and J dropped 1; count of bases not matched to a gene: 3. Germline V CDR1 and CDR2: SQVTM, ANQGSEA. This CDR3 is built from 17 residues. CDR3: CSVEGGLAGGNTGELFF. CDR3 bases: TGCAGCGTTGAGGGGGGACTAGCGGGGGGGAACACCGGGGAGCTGTTTTTT.

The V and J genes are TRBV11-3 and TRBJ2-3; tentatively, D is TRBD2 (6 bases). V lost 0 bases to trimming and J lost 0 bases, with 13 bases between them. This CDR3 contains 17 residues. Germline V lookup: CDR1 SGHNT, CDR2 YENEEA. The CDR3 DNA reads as TGTGCCAGCAGCTTAGATCGGGCGGGGACTAGCACAGATACGCAGTATTTT. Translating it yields CASSLDRAGTSTDTQYF.

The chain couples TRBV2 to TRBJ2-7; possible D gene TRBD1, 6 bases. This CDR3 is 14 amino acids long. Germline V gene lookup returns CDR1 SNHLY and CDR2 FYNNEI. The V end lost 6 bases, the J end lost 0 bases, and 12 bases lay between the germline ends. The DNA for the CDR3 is TGTGCCAGCAGATCGGACAGTAACTCCTACGAGCAGTACTTC. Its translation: CASRSDSNSYEQYF.

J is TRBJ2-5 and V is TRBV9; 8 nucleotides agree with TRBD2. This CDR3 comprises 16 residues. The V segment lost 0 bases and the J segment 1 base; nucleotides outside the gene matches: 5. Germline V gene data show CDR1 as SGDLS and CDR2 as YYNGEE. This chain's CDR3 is CASSVDIGGAQETQYF. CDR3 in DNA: TGTGCCAGCAGCGTAGATATCGGGGGGGCCCAAGAGACCCAGTACTTC.

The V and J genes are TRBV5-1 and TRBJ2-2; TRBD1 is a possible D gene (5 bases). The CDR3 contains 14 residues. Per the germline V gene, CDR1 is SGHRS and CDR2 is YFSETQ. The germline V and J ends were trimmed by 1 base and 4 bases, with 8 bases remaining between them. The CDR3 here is CASSLTGGTGELFF. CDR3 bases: TGCGCCAGCAGCTTGACAGGCGGCACCGGGGAGCTGTTTTTT.

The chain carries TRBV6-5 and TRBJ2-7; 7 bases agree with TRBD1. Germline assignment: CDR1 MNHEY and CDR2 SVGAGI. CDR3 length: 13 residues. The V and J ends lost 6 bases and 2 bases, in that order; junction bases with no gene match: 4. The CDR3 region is CASREQGPYEQYF. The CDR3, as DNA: TGTGCCAGCAGGGAACAGGGGCCCTACGAGCAGTACTTC.

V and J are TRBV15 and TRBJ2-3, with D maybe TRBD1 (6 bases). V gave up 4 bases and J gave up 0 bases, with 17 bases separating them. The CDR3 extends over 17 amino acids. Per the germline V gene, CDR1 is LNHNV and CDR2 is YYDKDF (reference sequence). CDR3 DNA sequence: TGTGCCACCAGCACGCCCGGACAGCCGTCTAGCACAGATACGCAGTATTTT. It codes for CATSTPGQPSSTDTQYF.

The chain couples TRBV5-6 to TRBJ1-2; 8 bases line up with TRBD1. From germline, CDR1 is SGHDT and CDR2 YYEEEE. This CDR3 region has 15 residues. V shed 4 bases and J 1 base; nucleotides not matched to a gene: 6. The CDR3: CASSEGTGSNYGYTF. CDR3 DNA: TGTGCCAGCAGCGAAGGGACAGGAAGTAACTATGGCTACACCTTC.

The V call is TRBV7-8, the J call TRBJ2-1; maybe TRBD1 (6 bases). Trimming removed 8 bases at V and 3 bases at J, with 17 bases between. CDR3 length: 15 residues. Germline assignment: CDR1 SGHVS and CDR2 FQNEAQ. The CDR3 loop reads CASARGRGGYNEQFF. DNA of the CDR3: TGTGCCAGCGCAAGGGGCAGGGGCGGCTACAATGAGCAGTTCTTC.

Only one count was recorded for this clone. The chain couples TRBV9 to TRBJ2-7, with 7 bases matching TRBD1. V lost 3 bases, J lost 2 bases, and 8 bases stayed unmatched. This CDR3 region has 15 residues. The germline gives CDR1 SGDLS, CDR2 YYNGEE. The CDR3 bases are TGTGCCAGCAGCGCAGAAGGGACAGTGGCCTACGAGCAGTACTTC. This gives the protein CASSAEGTVAYEQYF.

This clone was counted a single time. The CDR3 reads CASSRTGTNTGELFF. As DNA, the CDR3 is TGTGCCAGCAGTCGGACAGGGACGAACACCGGGGAGCTGTTTTTT. The chain combines TRBV2 with TRBJ2-2, with 8 nucleotides matching TRBD1. Germline lookup yields CDR1 SNHLY and CDR2 FYNNEI. Trimming took 5 bases from V and 0 from J; bases not matched to a gene: 2. There are 15 residues in the CDR3.

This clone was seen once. Here the CDR3 DNA reads TGTGCCAGCAGCGCCATGACAGGAGTGTACTACGAGCAGTACTTC. It is translated as CASSAMTGVYYEQYF. The V and J genes are TRBV5-6 and TRBJ2-7; D may be TRBD1 (6 bases). Trimming took off 4 bases at V and 3 bases at J, with 17 bases between the two ends. The CDR3 extends over 15 amino acids. Germline V gene sequence: CDR1 SGHDT, CDR2 YYEEEE.

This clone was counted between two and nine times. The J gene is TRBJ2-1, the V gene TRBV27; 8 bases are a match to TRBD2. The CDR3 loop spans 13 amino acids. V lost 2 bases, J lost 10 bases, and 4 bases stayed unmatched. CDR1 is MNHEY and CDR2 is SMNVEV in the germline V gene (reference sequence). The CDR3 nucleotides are TGTGCCAGCAGTTTAGGAGCGGGGGACGAGCAGTTCTTC. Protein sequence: CASSLGAGDEQFF.

The CDR3 protein is CASRGQGASYEQYF. The CDR3 DNA reads as TGTGCCAGCAGAGGACAGGGGGCTTCCTACGAGCAGTACTTC. The J gene is TRBJ2-7, the V gene TRBV28, with 11 bases that match TRBD1. Trimming took 6 bases from V and 1 from J; bases not matched to a gene: 2. CDR3 length: 14 residues. Germline V gene data show CDR1 as MDHEN and CDR2 as SYDVKM.

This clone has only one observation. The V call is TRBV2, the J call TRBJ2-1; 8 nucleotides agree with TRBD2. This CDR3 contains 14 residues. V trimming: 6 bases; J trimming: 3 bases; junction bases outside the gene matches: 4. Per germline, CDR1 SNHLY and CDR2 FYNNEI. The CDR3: CASRGAGVYNEQFF. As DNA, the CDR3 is TGTGCCAGCAGGGGAGCGGGGGTCTACAATGAGCAGTTCTTC.

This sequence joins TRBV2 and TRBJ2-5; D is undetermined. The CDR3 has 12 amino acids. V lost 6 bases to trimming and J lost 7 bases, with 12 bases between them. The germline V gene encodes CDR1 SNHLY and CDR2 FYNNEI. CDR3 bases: TGTGCCAGCAGAACTCGGAGTGGGACCCAGTACTTC. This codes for CASRTRSGTQYF. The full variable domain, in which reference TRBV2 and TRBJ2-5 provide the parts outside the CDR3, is EPEVTQTPSHQVTQMGQEVILRCVPISNHLYFYWYRQILGQKVEFLVSFYNNEISEKSEIFDDQFSVERPDGSNFTLKIRSTKLEDSAMYFCASRTRSGTQYFGPGTRLLVL.

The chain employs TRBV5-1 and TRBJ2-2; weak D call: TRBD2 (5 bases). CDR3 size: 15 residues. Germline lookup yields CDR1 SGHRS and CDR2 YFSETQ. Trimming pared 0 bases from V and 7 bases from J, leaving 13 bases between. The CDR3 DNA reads TGCGCCAGCAGCTTGGGACAACCGGGGATCGGGGAGCTGTTTTTT. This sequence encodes CASSLGQPGIGELFF.

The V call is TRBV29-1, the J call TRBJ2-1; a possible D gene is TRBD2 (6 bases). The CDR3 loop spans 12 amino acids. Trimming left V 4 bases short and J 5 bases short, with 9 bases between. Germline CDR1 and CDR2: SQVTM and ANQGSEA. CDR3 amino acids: CSVGGDDNEQFF. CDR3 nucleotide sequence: TGCAGCGTTGGGGGGGATGACAATGAGCAGTTCTTC.

CDR3 nucleotides: TGTGCCAGCAGCCGGACGGGACAGACCTTCTATGGCTACACCTTC. Amino acid sequence: CASSRTGQTFYGYTF. The gene calls are TRBV11-2 and TRBJ1-2, with 7 bases matching TRBD1. The CDR3 consists of 15 residues. Germline CDR1 and CDR2: SGHAT and FQNNGV. Losses at the gene ends were 5 bases for V and 4 bases for J; bases not matched to a gene: 10.

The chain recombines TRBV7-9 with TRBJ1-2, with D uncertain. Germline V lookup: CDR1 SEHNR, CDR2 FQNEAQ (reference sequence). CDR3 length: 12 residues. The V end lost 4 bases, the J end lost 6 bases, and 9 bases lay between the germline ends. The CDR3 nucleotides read TGTGCCAGCAGCTCGCAGGATAATGGCTACACCTTC. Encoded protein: CASSSQDNGYTF. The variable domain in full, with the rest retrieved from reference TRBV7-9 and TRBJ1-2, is DTGVSQNPRHKITKRGQNVTFRCDPISEHNRLYWYRQTLGQGPEFLTYFQNEAQLEKSRLLSDRFSAERPKGSFSTLEIQRTEQGDSAMYLCASSSQDNGYTFGSGTRLTVV.

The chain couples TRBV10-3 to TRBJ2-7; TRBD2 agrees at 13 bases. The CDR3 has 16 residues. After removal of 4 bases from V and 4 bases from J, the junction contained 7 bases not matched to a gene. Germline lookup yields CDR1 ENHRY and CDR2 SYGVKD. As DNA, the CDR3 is TGTGCCATCAGTGGACTAGCGGGGGGCCGCGGGTACGAGCAGTACTTC. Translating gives CAISGLAGGRGYEQYF.